This T cell receptor beta chain came from a study of PD-1 blockade in classical Hodgkin lymphoma. No patient escaped relapse after autologous stem cell transplantation, and brentuximab vedotin exposure varied. Responses achieved at best were complete response, partial response or progressive disease. Data came from immunoSEQ multiplex PCR; TCRdb stores just in-frame clones and leaves some out. The sample has tens of thousands of clones; 55% to 75% are singletons. V lost 1 base and J 4 bases, leaving 16 bases between the germline ends. The CDR3 runs to 16 residues. The germline gives CDR1 LGHNA, CDR2 YSLEER.

The gene calls are TRBV4-3 and TRBJ2-5, with a possible D match to TRBD2 (7 bases). The starting material was peripheral blood mononuclear cells (PBMCs), obtained at baseline. This TCR came from a human donor with classical Hodgkin lymphoma. The CDR3 spells CASSQVGGEQGETQYF. The CDR3 DNA is TGCGCCAGCAGCCAAGTGGGGGGGGAACAGGGAGAGACCCAGTACTTC.